This T cell receptor beta chain was retrieved from a study of brain T cells in children with intractable seizures. This CDR3 is built from 14 residues. Per germline, CDR1 MNHEY and CDR2 SMNVEV (reference sequence). J was trimmed by 4 bases and V by 3 bases; bases with no gene match: 5. Libraries were prepared by immunoSEQ multiplex PCR; TCRdb keeps only in-frame clonotypes and omits some of them. The sample records roughly 64,000 clones, approximately 95% being singletons. This clone came up a few times. Specimen: peripheral blood, collected at surgery. The sequence was obtained from a boy under two years old with focal cortical dysplasia and intractable seizures. This chain joins TRBV27 and TRBJ1-1, with 7 bases fitting TRBD1. The CDR3 loop reads CASSFHRGSTEAFF. The CDR3 DNA follows: TGTGCCAGCAGTTTCCACAGGGGATCCACTGAAGCTTTCTTT.